The clone carrying this TCR beta chain came up a few times. This sample is part of a study of OX40 agonist ivuxolimab in advanced cancers. TCRdb's copy holds only in-frame clones and misses some; the assay was immunoSEQ multiplex PCR. The data contain 70,000 to 80,000 clones, around nine tenths of them seen just once; the ten biggest clones take up around 0.8%. Between the trimmed V and J ends, which lost 4 bases and 4 bases, there was a span of 13 bases. The length of the CDR3 is 14 residues. Per the germline V gene, CDR1 is SGHVS and CDR2 is FNYEAQ. The clonotype originates from an adult with an advanced solid tumor such as melanoma, head and neck, liver or kidney cancer. The chain links TRBV7-6 to TRBJ1-1, with D uncertain. The sample in question was CD4+ or CD8+ T cells sorted from blood, obtained in a trial of the OX40 agonist ivuxolimab. The CDR3 DNA is TGTGCCAGCAGCTCTAGAGGACGGGGCACTGAAGCTTTCTTT. It is translated as CASSSRGRGTEAFF. Full variable domain (outside the CDR3, taken from reference TRBV7-6 and TRBJ1-1): GAGVSQSPRYKVTKRGQDVALRCDPISGHVSLYWYRQALGQGPEFLTYFNYEAQQDKSGLPNDRFSAERPEGSISTLTIQRTEQRDSAMYRCASSSRGRGTEAFFGQGTRLTVV.